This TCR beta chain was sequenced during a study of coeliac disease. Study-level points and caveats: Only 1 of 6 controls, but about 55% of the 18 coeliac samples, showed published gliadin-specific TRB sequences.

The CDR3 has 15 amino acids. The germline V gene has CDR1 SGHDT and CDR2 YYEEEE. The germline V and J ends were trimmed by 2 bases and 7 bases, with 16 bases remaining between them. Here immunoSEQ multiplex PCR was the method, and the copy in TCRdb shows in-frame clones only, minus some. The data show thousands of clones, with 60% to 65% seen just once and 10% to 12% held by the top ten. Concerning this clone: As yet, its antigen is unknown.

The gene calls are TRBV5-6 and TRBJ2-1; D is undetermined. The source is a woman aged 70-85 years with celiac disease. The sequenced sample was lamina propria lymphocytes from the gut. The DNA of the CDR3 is TGTGCCAGCAGCTTCCCCGGGTTACCTCGGAATGAGCAGTTCTTC. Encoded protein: CASSFPGLPRNEQFF.